The 10 T cell receptor beta chains reported below all come from one sample, sequenced in a study of cytomegalovirus exposure and HLA in healthy donors (dated by TCRdb to about 2017). Libraries were prepared through the immunoSEQ multiplex PCR assay. For the multiplex PCR, a mixture combining 60 forward primers for TCR Vbeta segments and 13 reverse primers for TCR Jbeta segments was used. TCRdb's version of the immuneACCESS table is confined to in-frame rearrangements and falls short of the full clone set. An unresolved V gene accounts for under half of the shortfall where checked; the remainder is of unknown origin. The sample data list some 140,000 clones, and approximately 61% of these were observed just once. 2% to 3% of the sample is in the top ten clones. The sequenced material came from PBMCs. The receptor source for this set is a woman aged 40 to 50 in good health and CMV-seronegative.

In its sample, this clone was seen once. This chain joins TRBV7-6 and TRBJ1-1; weak D call: TRBD1 (5 bases). The CDR3 is made up of 15 amino acids. V lost 3 bases, J lost 1 base, and 12 bases lay in between. Germline CDR1 is SGHVS and CDR2 is FNYEAQ. CDR3 sequence: CASSLVGGRNTEAFF. In DNA, the CDR3 is TGTGCCAGCAGCTTGGTCGGGGGGAGGAACACTGAAGCTTTCTTT. The full variable domain, its missing parts supplied by reference TRBV7-6 and TRBJ1-1, is GAGVSQSPRYKVTKRGQDVALRCDPISGHVSLYWYRQALGQGPEFLTYFNYEAQQDKSGLPNDRFSAERPEGSISTLTIQRTEQRDSAMYRCASSLVGGRNTEAFFGQGTRLTVV.

The chain recombines TRBV7-2 with TRBJ1-6; D is ambiguous. The germline gives CDR1 SGHTA, CDR2 FQGNSA. Trimming stripped 3 bases from V and 7 bases from J, with 4 bases between. The CDR3 covers 12 residues. The DNA for the CDR3 is TGTGCCAGCAGCTTGGGCAATTCACCCCTCCACTTT. The encoded protein is CASSLGNSPLHF.

This clone has just a few counts. V usage is TRBV5-3 and J usage is TRBJ1-3; weak D call: TRBD1 (6 bases). TRBV5-3 is given ORF status, its function remaining uncertain. The CDR3 totals 20 residues. Trimming removed 2 bases from V and 0 bases from J, with 24 bases in between. The CDR3: CARSLRRTVSPLGSGNTIYF. In nucleotides, the CDR3 is TGTGCCAGAAGCTTAAGGCGGACAGTTTCCCCTCTGGGCTCTGGAAACACCATATATTTT.

The V call is TRBV2, the J call TRBJ1-5; TRBD1 aligns across 9 bases. CDR3 length: 16 amino acids. V lost 6 bases and J lost 0; bases outside the gene matches: 6. Germline assignment: CDR1 SNHLY and CDR2 FYNNEI. CDR3 loop: CASRGDRAGSNQPQHF. The CDR3, as DNA: TGTGCCAGCAGAGGGGACAGGGCGGGTAGCAATCAGCCCCAGCATTTT.

This clone appeared once. The rearrangement links TRBV6-6 to TRBJ1-1; 8 bases are a match to TRBD1. CDR3 size: 14 residues. Germline CDR1 and CDR2: MNHNY and SVGAGI (reference sequence). The J segment lost 1 base and the V segment lost 6 bases, leaving 4 bases of the junction unmatched. DNA of the CDR3: TGTGCCAGCAGCAAGACAGGGGCGAACACTGAAGCTTTCTTT. It codes for CASSKTGANTEAFF.

The genes are TRBV28 and TRBJ1-1, with D uncertain. Trimming took 7 bases from V and 4 from J, leaving 16 bases between them. The length of the CDR3 is 14 residues. Germline V gives CDR1 MDHEN, CDR2 SYDVKM. The CDR3 nucleotides are TGTGCCAGCACCCTGGAGGGAGAGGCCACTGAAGCTTTCTTT. This gives the protein CASTLEGEATEAFF. Supplemented by reference TRBV28 and TRBJ1-1, the full variable domain reads DVKVTQSSRYLVKRTGEKVFLECVQDMDHENMFWYRQDPGLGLRLIYFSYDVKMKEKGDIPEGYSVSREKKERFSLILESASTNQTSMYLCASTLEGEATEAFFGQGTRLTVV.

This chain links TRBV2 with TRBJ1-2, with D perhaps TRBD1 (5 bases). Trimming took 7 bases from V and 8 from J, leaving 20 bases between them. Germline V lookup: CDR1 SNHLY, CDR2 FYNNEI. The CDR3 extends over 14 amino acids. The CDR3, as DNA: TGTGCCAGCATTTTCACCCCAAGTAGGGGCGGCTACACCTTC. This encodes CASIFTPSRGGYTF.

The chain combines TRBV5-1 with TRBJ2-5, with TRBD2 identical over 14 bases. Germline V lookup: CDR1 SGHRS, CDR2 YFSETQ. With V trimmed by 0 bases and J by 5 bases, 3 bases remained unmatched. CDR3 length: 16 residues. CDR3 bases: TGCGCCAGCAGCTTGGGGGGGACTAGCGGGGGCGAGACCCAGTACTTC. Protein sequence: CASSLGGTSGGETQYF.

The V and J genes are TRBV19 and TRBJ1-2; 8 nucleotides match TRBD1. Germline lookup yields CDR1 LNHDA and CDR2 SQIVND (reference sequence). J gave up 2 bases and V 8 bases, and 7 bases lay outside the gene matches. The CDR3 totals 14 residues. The CDR3 reads CASSRQGMNYGYTF. CDR3 nucleotide sequence: TGTGCCAGTTCCAGACAGGGGATGAACTATGGCTACACCTTC.

This sequence joins TRBV5-8 and TRBJ1-5, with D perhaps TRBD1 (5 bases). Germline V gives CDR1 SGHTS, CDR2 YDEGEE. The CDR3 is made up of 15 amino acids. Trimming took off 1 base at V and 4 bases at J, with 12 bases between the two ends. In nucleotides, the CDR3 is TGTGCCAGCAGCTTGTGGGGGGGAGGAAATCAGCCCCAGCATTTT. Translation: CASSLWGGGNQPQHF.